This T cell receptor (beta chain) was observed in a study of blood T cell repertoires in COVID-19. The CDR3 spans 16 residues. Germline V CDR1 and CDR2: MNHNS, SASEGT. Trimming cost V 4 bases and J 5 bases; bases outside gene matches: 12. The table came from immunoSEQ multiplex PCR; TCRdb's copy has only in-frame clones and leaves some out. The sample has about 180,000 clones, approximately 92% seen once. The chain links TRBV6-1 to TRBJ2-7, with 9 bases that match TRBD1. The specimen sequenced was PBMCs or T cells enriched from blood (not recorded which). This sequence was found in a woman in her thirties or forties with acute COVID-19. The CDR3 region is CASSVWTGDSIDEQYF. CDR3 bases: TGTGCCAGCAGTGTTTGGACAGGGGATTCCATCGACGAGCAGTACTTC.